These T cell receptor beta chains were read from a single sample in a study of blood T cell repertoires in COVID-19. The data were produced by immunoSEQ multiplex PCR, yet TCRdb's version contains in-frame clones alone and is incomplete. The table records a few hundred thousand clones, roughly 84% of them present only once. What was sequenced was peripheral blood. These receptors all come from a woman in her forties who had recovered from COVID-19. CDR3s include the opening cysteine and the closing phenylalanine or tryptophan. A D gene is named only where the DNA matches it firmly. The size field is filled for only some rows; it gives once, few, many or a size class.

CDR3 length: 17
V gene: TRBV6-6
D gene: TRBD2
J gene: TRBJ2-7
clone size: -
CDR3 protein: CASSRAASGVYSYEQYF
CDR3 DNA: TGTGCCAGCAGTCGTGCTGCTAGCGGGGTCTACTCCTACGAGCAGTACTTC

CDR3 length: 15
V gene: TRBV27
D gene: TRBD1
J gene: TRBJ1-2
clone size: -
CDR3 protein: CASSSTGVPYYGYTF
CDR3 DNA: TGTGCCAGCAGTTCAACAGGGGTTCCGTACTATGGCTACACCTTC

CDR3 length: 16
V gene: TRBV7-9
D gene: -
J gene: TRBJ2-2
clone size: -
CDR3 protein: CASSLMDITNTGELFF
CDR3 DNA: TGTGCCAGCAGCTTAATGGACATAACGAACACCGGGGAGCTGTTTTTT

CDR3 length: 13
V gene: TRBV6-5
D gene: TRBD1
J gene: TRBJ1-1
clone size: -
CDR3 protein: CASHRGKNTEAFF
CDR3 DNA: TGTGCCAGCCACAGGGGAAAGAACACTGAAGCTTTCTTT

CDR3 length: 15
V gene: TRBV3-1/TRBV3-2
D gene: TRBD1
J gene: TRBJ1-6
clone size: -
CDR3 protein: CASSQNTGGDSPLHF
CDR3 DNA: TGTGCCAGCAGCCAAAACACAGGGGGAGATTCACCCCTCCACTTT

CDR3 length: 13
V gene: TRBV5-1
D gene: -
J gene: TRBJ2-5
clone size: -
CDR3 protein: CASSLSEGETQYF
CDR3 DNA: TGCGCCAGCAGCTTATCGGAGGGGGAGACCCAGTACTTC

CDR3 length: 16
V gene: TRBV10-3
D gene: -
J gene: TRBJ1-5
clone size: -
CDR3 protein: CAISPRGGSGNQPQHF
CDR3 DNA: TGTGCCATCAGTCCCCGGGGTGGGTCGGGAAATCAGCCCCAGCATTTT

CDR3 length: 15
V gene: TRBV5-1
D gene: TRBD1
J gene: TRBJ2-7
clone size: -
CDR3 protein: CASSPQQGGSYEQYF
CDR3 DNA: TGCGCCAGCAGCCCCCAACAGGGGGGCTCCTACGAGCAGTACTTC

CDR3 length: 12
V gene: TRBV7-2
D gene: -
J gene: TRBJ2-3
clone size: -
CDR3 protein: CASSSRLDTQYF
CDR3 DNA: TGTGCCAGCAGCTCCAGGTTGGATACGCAGTATTTT

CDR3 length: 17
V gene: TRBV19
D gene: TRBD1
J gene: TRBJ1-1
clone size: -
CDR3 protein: CASSIVRGHNTNTEAFF
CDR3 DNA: TGTGCCAGTAGTATAGTCAGGGGGCATAATACGAACACTGAAGCTTTCTTT

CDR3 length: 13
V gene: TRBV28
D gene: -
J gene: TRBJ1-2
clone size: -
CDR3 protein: CASSSQGIYGYTF
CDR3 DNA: TGTGCCAGCAGTTCACAGGGAATCTATGGCTACACCTTC

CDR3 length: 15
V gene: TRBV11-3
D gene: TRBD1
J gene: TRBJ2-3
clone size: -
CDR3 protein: CASSPRQGTTDTQYF
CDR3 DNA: TGTGCCAGCAGCCCAAGACAGGGGACCACAGATACGCAGTATTTT

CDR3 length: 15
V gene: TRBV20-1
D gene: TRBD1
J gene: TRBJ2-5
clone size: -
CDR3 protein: CSASKPAGGEQTQYF
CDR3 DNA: TGCAGTGCTAGTAAACCCGCAGGGGGCGAGCAGACCCAGTACTTC

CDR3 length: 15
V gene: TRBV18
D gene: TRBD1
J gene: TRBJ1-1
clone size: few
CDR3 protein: CASSPRGDRNTEAFF
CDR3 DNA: TGTGCCAGCTCTCCTAGGGGGGACAGAAACACTGAAGCTTTCTTT

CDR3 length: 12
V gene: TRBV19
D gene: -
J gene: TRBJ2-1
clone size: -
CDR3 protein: CASSVGDNEQFF
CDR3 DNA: TGTGCCAGTAGTGTCGGGGACAATGAGCAGTTCTTC

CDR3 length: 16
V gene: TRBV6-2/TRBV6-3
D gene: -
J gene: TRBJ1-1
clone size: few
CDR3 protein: CASSPAGMARGTEAFF
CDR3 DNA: TGTGCCAGCAGTCCCGCAGGTATGGCCCGGGGGACTGAAGCTTTCTTT

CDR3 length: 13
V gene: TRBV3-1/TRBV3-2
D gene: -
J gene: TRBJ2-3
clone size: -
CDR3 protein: CASSQGPGNTQYF
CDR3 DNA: TGTGCCAGCAGCCAAGGGCCAGGGAATACGCAGTATTTT

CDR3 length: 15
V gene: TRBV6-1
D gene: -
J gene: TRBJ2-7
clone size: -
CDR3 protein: CASSEGTDSSYEQYF
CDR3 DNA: TGTGCCAGCAGTGAAGGCACAGATAGCTCCTACGAGCAGTACTTC

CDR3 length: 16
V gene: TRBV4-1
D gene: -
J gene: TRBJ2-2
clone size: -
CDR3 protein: CASSLMDYVNTGELFF
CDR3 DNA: TGCGCCAGCAGCCTTATGGACTATGTAAACACCGGGGAGCTGTTTTTT

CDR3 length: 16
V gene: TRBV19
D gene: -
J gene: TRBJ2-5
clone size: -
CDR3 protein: CASSAGWQALQETQYF
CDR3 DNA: TGTGCCAGTAGTGCCGGTTGGCAGGCGCTACAAGAGACCCAGTACTTC